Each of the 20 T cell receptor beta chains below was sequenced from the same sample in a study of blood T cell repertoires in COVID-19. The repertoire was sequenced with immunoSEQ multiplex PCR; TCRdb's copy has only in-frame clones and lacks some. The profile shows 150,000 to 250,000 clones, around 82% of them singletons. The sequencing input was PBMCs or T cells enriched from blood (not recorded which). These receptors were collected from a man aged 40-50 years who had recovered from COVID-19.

In DNA, the CDR3 is TGTGCCAGCAGCTTGAGGACCCGAGGGAATGAGCAGTTCTTC. Translated: CASSLRTRGNEQFF. The chain couples TRBV11-3 to TRBJ2-1, with D possibly TRBD2 on 5 matching bases. Germline V lookup: CDR1 SGHNT, CDR2 YENEEA. This CDR3 is 14 amino acids long. Trimming removed 3 bases at V and 7 bases at J, with 13 bases between.

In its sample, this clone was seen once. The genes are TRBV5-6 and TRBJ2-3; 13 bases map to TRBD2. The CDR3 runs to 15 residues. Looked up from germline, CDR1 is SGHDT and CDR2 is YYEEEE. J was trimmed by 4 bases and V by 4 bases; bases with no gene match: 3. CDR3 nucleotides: TGTGCCAGCAGCCGGACTAGCGGGAGTGCAGATACGCAGTATTTT. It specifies CASSRTSGSADTQYF.

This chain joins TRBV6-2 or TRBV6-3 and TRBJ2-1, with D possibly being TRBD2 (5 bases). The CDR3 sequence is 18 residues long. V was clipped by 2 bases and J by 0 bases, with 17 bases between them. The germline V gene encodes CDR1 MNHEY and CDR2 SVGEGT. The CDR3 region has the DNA TGTGCCAGCAGTTACCCCCAGAGCGGCCCGAGCTCCTACAATGAGCAGTTCTTC. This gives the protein CASSYPQSGPSSYNEQFF.

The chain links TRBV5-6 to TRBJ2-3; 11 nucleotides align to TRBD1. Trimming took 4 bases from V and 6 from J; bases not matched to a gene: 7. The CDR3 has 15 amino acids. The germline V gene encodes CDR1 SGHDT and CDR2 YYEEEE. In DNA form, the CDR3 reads TGTGCCAGCAGCGTGGACAGGGGGCCAGGGGATACGCAGTATTTT. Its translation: CASSVDRGPGDTQYF.

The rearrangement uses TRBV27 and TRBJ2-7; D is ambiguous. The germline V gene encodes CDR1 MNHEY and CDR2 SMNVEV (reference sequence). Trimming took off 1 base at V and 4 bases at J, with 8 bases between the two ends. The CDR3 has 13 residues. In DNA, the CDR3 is TGTGCCAGCAGTTTATTTGGGCCTTACGAGCAGTACTTC. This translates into CASSLFGPYEQYF.

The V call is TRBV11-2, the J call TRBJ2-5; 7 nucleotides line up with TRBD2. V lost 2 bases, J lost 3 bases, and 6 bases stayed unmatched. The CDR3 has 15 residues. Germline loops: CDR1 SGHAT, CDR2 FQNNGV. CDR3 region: CASSLPWGGKETQYF. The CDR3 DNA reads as TGTGCCAGCAGCTTACCTTGGGGAGGGAAAGAGACCCAGTACTTC.

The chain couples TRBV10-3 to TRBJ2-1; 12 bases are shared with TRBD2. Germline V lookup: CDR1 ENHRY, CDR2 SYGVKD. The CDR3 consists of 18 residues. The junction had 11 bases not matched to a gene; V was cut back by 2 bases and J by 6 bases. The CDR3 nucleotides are TGTGCCATCAGTGAGACTTTAAGCCCGGGACTAGCGGGCAATGAGCAGTTCTTC. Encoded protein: CAISETLSPGLAGNEQFF.

Here the CDR3 reads CASSPRTNGANVLTF. CDR3 DNA sequence: TGCGCCAGCAGCCCCAGGACTAATGGGGCCAACGTCCTGACTTTC. This chain joins TRBV4-1 and TRBJ2-6, with D possibly matching TRBD2 (6 bases). Germline V gives CDR1 MGHRA, CDR2 YSYEKL. The CDR3 length is 15 residues. The V end lost 4 bases, the J end lost 3 bases, and 10 bases lay between the germline ends.

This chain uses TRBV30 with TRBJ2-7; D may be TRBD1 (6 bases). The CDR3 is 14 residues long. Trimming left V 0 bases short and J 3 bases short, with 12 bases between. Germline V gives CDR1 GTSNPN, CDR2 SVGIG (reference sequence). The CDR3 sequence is CAWSVAQGSYEQYV. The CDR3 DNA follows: TGTGCCTGGAGTGTAGCCCAGGGGAGCTACGAGCAGTACGTC.

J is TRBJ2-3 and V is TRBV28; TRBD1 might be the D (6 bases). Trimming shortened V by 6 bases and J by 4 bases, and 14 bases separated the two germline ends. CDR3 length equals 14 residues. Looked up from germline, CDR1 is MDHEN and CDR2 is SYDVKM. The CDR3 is CASSPGQGSDTQYF. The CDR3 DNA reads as TGTGCCAGCAGCCCCGGGCAGGGGTCAGATACGCAGTATTTT.

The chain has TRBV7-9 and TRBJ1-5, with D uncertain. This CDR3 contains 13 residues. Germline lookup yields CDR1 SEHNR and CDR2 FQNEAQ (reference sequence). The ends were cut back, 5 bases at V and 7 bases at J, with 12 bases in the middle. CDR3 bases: TGTGCCAGCAGCCCCTCCATGGAGCAGCCCCAGCATTTT. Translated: CASSPSMEQPQHF.

CDR3 residues: CASSYSPGGNYGYTF. As DNA, the CDR3 is TGTGCCAGCAGTTACTCCCCAGGGGGTAACTATGGCTACACCTTC. The V and J genes are TRBV6-6 and TRBJ1-2; 7 bases map to TRBD1. The junction had 2 bases not matched to a gene; V was cut back by 0 bases and J by 1 base. This CDR3 region has 15 residues. Germline V gene data show CDR1 as MNHNY and CDR2 as SVGAGI (reference sequence).

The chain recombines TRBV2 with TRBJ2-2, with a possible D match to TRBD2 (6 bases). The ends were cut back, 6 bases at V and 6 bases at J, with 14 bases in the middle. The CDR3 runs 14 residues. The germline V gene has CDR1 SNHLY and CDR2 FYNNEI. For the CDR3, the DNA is TGTGCCAGCAGGGAGGGGAAACTTGCCGGGGAGCTGTTTTTT. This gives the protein CASREGKLAGELFF.

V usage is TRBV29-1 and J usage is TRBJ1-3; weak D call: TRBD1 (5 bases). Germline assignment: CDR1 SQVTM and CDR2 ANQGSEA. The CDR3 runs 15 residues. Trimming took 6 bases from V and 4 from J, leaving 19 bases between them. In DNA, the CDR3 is TGCAGCGTCAAGACCCAGGGACTTCAAGGAAACACCATATATTTT. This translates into CSVKTQGLQGNTIYF.

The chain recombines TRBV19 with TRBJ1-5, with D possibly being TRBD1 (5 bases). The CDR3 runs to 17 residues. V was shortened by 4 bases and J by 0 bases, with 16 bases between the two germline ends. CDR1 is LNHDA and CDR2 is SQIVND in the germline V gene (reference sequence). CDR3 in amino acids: CASSTGGIMDSNQPQHF. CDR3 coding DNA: TGTGCCAGTAGTACCGGGGGGATCATGGATAGCAATCAGCCCCAGCATTTT.

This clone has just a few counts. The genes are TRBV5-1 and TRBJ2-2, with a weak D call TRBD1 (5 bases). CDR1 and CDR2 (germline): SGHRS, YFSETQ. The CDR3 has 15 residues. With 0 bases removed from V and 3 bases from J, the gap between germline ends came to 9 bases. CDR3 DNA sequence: TGCGCCAGCAGCTTGGTCAGGGTCGACACCGGGGAGCTGTTTTTT. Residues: CASSLVRVDTGELFF.

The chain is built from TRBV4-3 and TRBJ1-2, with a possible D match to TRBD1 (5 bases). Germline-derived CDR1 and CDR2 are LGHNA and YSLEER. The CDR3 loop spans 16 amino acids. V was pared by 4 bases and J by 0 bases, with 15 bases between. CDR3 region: CASSPSSGHSNYGYTF. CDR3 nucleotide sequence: TGCGCCAGCAGCCCCTCCTCAGGGCACTCTAACTATGGCTACACCTTC.

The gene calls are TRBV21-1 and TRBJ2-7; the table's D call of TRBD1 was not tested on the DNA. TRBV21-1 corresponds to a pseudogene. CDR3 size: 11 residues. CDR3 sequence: CASSLTGGTAV. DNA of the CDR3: TGTGCCAGCAGCCTAACAGGGGGTACGGCCGTC.

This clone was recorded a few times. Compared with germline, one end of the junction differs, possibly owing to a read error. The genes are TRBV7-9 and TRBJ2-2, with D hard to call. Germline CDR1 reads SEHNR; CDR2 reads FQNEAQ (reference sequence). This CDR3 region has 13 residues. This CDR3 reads CASSPWATEELFF. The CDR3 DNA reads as TGTGCCAGCAGCCCTTGGGCGACCGAGGAGCTGTTTTTT.

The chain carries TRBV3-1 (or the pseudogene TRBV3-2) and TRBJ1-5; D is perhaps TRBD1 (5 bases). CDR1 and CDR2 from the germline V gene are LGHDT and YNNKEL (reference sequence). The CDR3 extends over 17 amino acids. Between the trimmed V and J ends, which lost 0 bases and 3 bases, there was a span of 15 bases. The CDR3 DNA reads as TGTGCCAGCAGCCAAGAGTCTGGCCAGGGTTACAATCAGCCCCAGCATTTT. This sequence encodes CASSQESGQGYNQPQHF.